Below, one T cell receptor (beta chain) is given with its context. This CDR3 comprises 14 residues. Germline V gene sequence: CDR1 DFQATT, CDR2 SNEGSKA (reference sequence). This entry is derived from a study of blood T cells in healthy people across ages. A minimum of 5 micrograms of total RNA was extracted per sample. Primed by a sample-barcoded 5' primer and a J-beta primer mix, a second PCR proceeded for about 7 to 12 cycles. Each cDNA was tagged by a template-switch adaptor containing 12 random nucleotides. TCRdb called the 5' RACE reads again in MiXCR, with one record for every CDR3 protein. The sample carries more than 1,000,000 distinct CDR3 sequences, around 27% recorded once. This sample was also put to use in a study of T cells of mothers and their children. That paper adds: Per child, 2.5 million to 3 million TCR beta CDR3 reads were obtained, against over 8.5 million per mother.

The V and J genes are TRBV20-1 and TRBJ2-1, with TRBD2 matching 9 bases. The end of the DNA aligns better with TRBJ2-7, so the J call may be wrong. Sequencing used blood. The TCR comes from a girl under 10 years old in good health. The CDR3 sequence is CSARVGSGSLEQYF. CDR3 DNA sequence: TGCAGTGCTAGAGTGGGTAGCGGGAGCCTCGAGCAGTACTTC.